This TCR beta chain appears in the sequencing data of a study of T cells in Graves' hyperthyroidism and ophthalmopathy. Study findings and constraints: Blood also held most thyroid clonotypes expanded beyond 0.001.

The CDR3 totals 10 residues, both ends included. CDR1 and CDR2 from the germline V gene are DFQATT and SNEGSKA (reference sequence). Using RNA transcripts as the source, TCR beta CDR3 regions were amplified. An initial round of RT-PCR targeting the TCR CDR3 relied on the HTBI primer set. One entry per CDR3 protein results from TCRdb running MiXCR on the multiplex PCR reads. The sample has approximately 500,000 distinct CDR3 sequences, 35% to 55% seen once. Concerning this clonotype itself: The antigen is undetermined. The CDR3 does not end in the conserved phenylalanine or tryptophan, so this is likely a read error. It is unclear where the CDR3 begins or ends on the DNA, so no DNA is shown, and the CDR3 is as TCRdb lists it.

Graves' hyperthyroidism was deemed stable given no ophthalmopathy progression within 18 months. Uncontrolled infection, other autoimmune disease, pregnancy or lactation led to exclusion. Used for diagnoses were clinical symptoms, serum thyroxine and TRAb, thyroid ultrasound and orbital computed tomography. Sequencing was carried out using peripheral blood or thyroid tissue (not recorded which). The clonotype originates from a woman between 18 and 29 years old with Graves' hyperthyroidism. The chain has TRBV20-1 and TRBJ2-2; no check of the table's D call, TRBD2, against the DNA was made. The CDR3 protein is CSARTSGVFI.